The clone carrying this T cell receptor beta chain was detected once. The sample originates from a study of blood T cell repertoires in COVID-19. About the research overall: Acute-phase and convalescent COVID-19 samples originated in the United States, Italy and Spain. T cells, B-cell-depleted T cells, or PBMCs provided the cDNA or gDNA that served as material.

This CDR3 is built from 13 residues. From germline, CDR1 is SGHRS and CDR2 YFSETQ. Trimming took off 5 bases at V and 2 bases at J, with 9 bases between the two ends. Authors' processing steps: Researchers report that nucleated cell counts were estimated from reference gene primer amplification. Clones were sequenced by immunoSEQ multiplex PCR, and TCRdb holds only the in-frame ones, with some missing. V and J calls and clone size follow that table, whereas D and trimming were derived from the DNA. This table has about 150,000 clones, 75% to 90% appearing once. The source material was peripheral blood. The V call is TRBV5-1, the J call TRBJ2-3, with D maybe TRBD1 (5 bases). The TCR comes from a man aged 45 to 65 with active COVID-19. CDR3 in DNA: TGCGCCAGCAGAAGGGGCGACACAGATACGCAGTATTTT. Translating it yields CASRRGDTDTQYF.